One sample yielded the 16 T cell receptor beta chains listed below, sequenced in a study of CD8 T cells in Susac syndrome. cDNA came from approximately 0.5 to 1 ug RNA primed by random hexamers. Each CDR3 protein is one row after TCRdb ran MiXCR on the immunoSEQ multiplex PCR reads. The sample records 95,000 to 150,000 distinct CDR3 sequences, around 94% being singletons. The sequenced sample was CD8+ T cells from PBMCs. The receptors originated from a human donor with Susac syndrome.

The rearrangement joins TRBV15 to TRBJ2-1; D is perhaps TRBD2 (5 bases). Germline CDR1 and CDR2: LNHNV and YYDKDF (reference sequence). Trimming removed 0 bases from V and 3 bases from J, with 9 bases in between. The CDR3 spans 15 residues. The chain's CDR3 is CATSRERGDYNEQFF. The CDR3, as DNA: TGTGCCACCAGCAGAGAACGGGGAGACTACAATGAGCAGTTCTTC.

The rearrangement uses TRBV7-9 and TRBJ2-1; D is possibly TRBD1 or TRBD2 (5 bases each). V gave up 5 bases and J gave up 5 bases, with 16 bases separating them. CDR1 SEHNR and CDR2 FQNEAQ come from the germline V gene (reference sequence). CDR3 length: 15 residues. In nucleotides, the CDR3 is TGTGCCAGCAGCCCACCGGGGTCCAGGGACAATGAGCAGTTCTTC. Residues: CASSPPGSRDNEQFF.

CDR3 region: CASSFPQLGGNYGYTF. For the CDR3, the DNA is TGTGCCAGCAGTTTCCCCCAACTTGGGGGTAACTATGGCTACACCTTC. V is TRBV12-3 or TRBV12-4 and J is TRBJ1-2, with a possible D match to TRBD1 (5 bases). Trimming removed 3 bases from V and 1 base from J, with 15 bases in between. This CDR3 spans 16 amino acids.

The genes are TRBV12-3 or TRBV12-4 and TRBJ2-7, with 8 bases identical to TRBD2. This CDR3 has 15 residues. Losses at the gene ends were 5 bases for V and 5 bases for J; bases not matched to a gene: 11. DNA of the CDR3: TGTGCCAGCAGTCCCCTAAGCGGGGGAGGTGACGAGCAGTACTTC. It encodes CASSPLSGGGDEQYF.

The J gene is TRBJ2-1, the V gene TRBV2; 13 nucleotides match TRBD2. CDR1 SNHLY and CDR2 FYNNEI come from the germline V gene. The trim removed 9 bases at V and 4 bases at J, leaving 3 bases unmatched. The CDR3 totals 14 residues. The CDR3 loop reads CARQTSGGYNEQFF. CDR3 sequence (DNA): TGTGCCAGGCAGACTAGCGGGGGGTACAATGAGCAGTTCTTC.

The V and J genes are TRBV5-4 and TRBJ2-5; TRBD2 matches at 9 bases. CDR3 length: 17 residues. Germline CDR1 reads SGHNT; CDR2 reads YYREEE (reference sequence). V shed 5 bases, J shed 3 bases, and the junction held 14 bases outside the gene matches. The CDR3 nucleotides read TGTGCCAGCAGGCAATTCGGTAGCGGGGGACCCAAAGAGACCCAGTACTTC. Its protein product is CASRQFGSGGPKETQYF.

This rearrangement joins TRBV12-3 or TRBV12-4 to TRBJ1-5; 7 bases are a match to TRBD1. V lost 6 bases and J lost 4; bases outside the gene matches: 6. The CDR3 sequence is 14 residues long. The CDR3 protein is CASSDRDRNQPQHF. The CDR3 nucleotides are TGTGCCAGCAGCGACAGGGATAGAAATCAGCCCCAGCATTTT.

The chain links TRBV4-1 to TRBJ2-3, with a weak D call TRBD2 (5 bases). V shed 0 bases and J shed 0 bases, with 7 bases lying between them. The CDR3 sequence is 15 residues long. Per the germline V gene, CDR1 is MGHRA and CDR2 is YSYEKL. CDR3 nucleotides: TGCGCCAGCAGCCAAGATGAGGGAAGCACAGATACGCAGTATTTT. It codes for CASSQDEGSTDTQYF.

V usage is TRBV7-6 and J usage is TRBJ1-2; 8 nucleotides agree with TRBD1. J gave up 0 bases and V 1 base, and 1 base lay outside the gene matches. This CDR3 has 15 residues. Germline loops: CDR1 SGHVS, CDR2 FNYEAQ. In nucleotides, the CDR3 is TGTGCCAGCAGCTTAGAGGGACAGGCTAACTATGGCTACACCTTC. The encoded protein is CASSLEGQANYGYTF.

This clonotype was seen once. This CDR3 reads CASSQEPSGEETQYF. As DNA, the CDR3 is TGCGCCAGCAGCCAAGAACCTAGCGGGGAGGAGACCCAGTACTTC. J is TRBJ2-5 and V is TRBV4-1; TRBD2 aligns across 9 bases. Germline CDR1 MGHRA, CDR2 YSYEKL. The junction had 4 bases not matched to a gene; V was cut back by 0 bases and J by 5 bases. The CDR3 sequence is 15 residues long.

V is TRBV7-9 and J is TRBJ2-7, with D possibly TRBD2 on 8 matching bases. The germline CDR1 and CDR2 sequences are SEHNR and FQNEAQ (reference sequence). Trimming removed 4 bases from V and 2 bases from J, with 15 bases in between. The CDR3 loop spans 15 amino acids. In nucleotides, the CDR3 is TGTGCCAGCAGCTCGGGGGGGGACAGCCCCTACGAGCAGTACTTC. Its protein is CASSSGGDSPYEQYF.

The J gene is TRBJ1-1, the V gene TRBV27; TRBD1 is a possible D gene (6 bases). V lost 3 bases and J lost 3, with 11 bases in between. CDR3 length: 14 amino acids. Germline loops: CDR1 MNHEY, CDR2 SMNVEV (reference sequence). The CDR3 region is CASSFGQTDTEAFF. DNA for the CDR3: TGTGCCAGCAGTTTCGGACAGACCGACACTGAAGCTTTCTTT.

This chain connects TRBV30 to TRBJ2-5, with 13 bases matching TRBD2. Trimming took 5 bases from V and 5 from J; bases not matched to a gene: 8. Germline V gives CDR1 GTSNPN, CDR2 SVGIG (reference sequence). There are 15 residues in the CDR3. Written as DNA, the CDR3 is TGTGCCTGGGGACCGGGACTAGCGGGGTGGGAGACCCAGTACTTC. Its protein product is CAWGPGLAGWETQYF.

The V call is TRBV20-1, the J call TRBJ1-1, with 9 bases aligning to TRBD1. Trimming took 0 bases from V and 1 from J; bases not matched to a gene: 3. Germline V gives CDR1 DFQATT, CDR2 SNEGSKA (reference sequence). The CDR3 sequence is 15 residues long. CDR3 region: CSARDAGQGNTEAFF. The CDR3 DNA is TGCAGTGCTAGAGATGCGGGACAGGGGAACACTGAAGCTTTCTTT.

The rearrangement links TRBV12-3 or TRBV12-4 to TRBJ1-4; no definite D call. The V gene lost 3 bases and the J gene lost 7 bases, with 3 bases spanning the gap. CDR3 length equals 11 residues. This chain's CDR3 is CASSFGEKLFF. The CDR3 DNA is TGTGCCAGCAGTTTCGGTGAAAAACTGTTTTTT.

J is TRBJ2-1 and V is TRBV5-1; no clear D. The germline V gene encodes CDR1 SGHRS and CDR2 YFSETQ. Trimming left V 4 bases short and J 10 bases short, with 12 bases between. The CDR3 extends over 12 amino acids. The CDR3 loop reads CASSPHLREQFF. CDR3 nucleotide sequence: TGCGCCAGCAGCCCACATTTGAGGGAGCAGTTCTTC.